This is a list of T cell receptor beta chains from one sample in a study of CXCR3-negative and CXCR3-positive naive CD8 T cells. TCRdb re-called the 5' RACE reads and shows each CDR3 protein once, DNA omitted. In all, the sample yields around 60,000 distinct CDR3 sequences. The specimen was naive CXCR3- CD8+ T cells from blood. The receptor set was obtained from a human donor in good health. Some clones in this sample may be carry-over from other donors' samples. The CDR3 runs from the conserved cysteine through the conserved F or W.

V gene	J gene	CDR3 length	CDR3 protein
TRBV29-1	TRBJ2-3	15	CSVSPDRGQVDTQYF
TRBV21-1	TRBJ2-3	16	CAPTRASGGVADTQYF
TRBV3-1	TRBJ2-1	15	CASSQVLREANEQFF
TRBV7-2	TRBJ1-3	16	CASSLADRGTGNTIYF
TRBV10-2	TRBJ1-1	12	CASSDSSREAFF
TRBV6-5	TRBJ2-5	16	CASSRPGQGSQETQYF
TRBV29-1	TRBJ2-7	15	CSVEDPGQRDYEQYF
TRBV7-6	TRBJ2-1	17	CASSLSLAGVLHNEQFF
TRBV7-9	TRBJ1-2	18	CASSPNAGTGDINYGYTF
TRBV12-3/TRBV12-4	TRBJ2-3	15	CASSGTSGGADTQYF
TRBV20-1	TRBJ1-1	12	CSAIGMNTEAFF
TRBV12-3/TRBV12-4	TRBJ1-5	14	CASSRRQGEQPQHF
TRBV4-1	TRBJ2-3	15	CASSQGTSVTDTQYF
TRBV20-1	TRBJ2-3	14	CSTGDRDSPDTQYF
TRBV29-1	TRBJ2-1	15	CSVEDSGGVHNEQFF
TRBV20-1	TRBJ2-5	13	CSAPTGAQETQYF
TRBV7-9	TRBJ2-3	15	CASSPPVGLTDTQYF
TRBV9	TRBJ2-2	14	CASSRPWGAGELFF
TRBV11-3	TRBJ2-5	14	CASSYPGTEETQYF
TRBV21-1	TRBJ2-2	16	CASSNPIRGKDGELFF
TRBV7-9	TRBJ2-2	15	CASSPSRGNTGELFF
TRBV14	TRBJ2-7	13	CASSSRTRLRTYF
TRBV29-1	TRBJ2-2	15	CSVEVAGTETGELFF
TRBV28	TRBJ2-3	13	CASSFTGADTQYF
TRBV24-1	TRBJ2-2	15	CATSEGTGNTGELFF
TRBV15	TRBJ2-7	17	CATSNSQGTDLAYEQYF
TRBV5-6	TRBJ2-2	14	CASSFGTNTGELFF
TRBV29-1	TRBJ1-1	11	CSVEYVGSFSF
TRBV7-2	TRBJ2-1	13	CASSFLPGNEQFF
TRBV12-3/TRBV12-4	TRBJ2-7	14	CASSDRDSPYEQYF
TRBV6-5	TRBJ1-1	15	CASSYGDRGETEAFF
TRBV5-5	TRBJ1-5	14	CASREGGQNQPQHF
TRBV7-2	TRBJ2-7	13	CASSSGLGYEQYF
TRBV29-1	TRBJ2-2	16	CSVGDPEQGSTGELFF
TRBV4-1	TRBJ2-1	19	CASSQEGALAQGGRYEQFF
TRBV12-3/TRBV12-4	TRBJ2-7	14	CASSFGQGVYEQYF
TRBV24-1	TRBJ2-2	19	CATSDTGGTRRMYTGELFF
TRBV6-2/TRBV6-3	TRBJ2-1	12	CASSYWRNEQFF
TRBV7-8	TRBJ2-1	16	CASSLGGRTVRNEQFF
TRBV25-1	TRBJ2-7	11	CASSERYEQYF
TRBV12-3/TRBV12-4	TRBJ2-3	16	CASSSTAGGATDTQYF
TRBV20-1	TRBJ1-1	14	CSARDRGSDTEAFF
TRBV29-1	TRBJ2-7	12	CSAYGHYSEQYF
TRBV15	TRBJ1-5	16	CATSRASGVGNQPQHF
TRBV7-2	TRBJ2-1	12	CASSLVSGEQFF
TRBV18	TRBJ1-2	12	CASSPGVAGYTF
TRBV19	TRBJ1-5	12	CASSVGSTRAHF
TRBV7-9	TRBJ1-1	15	CASDWTGRRITEAFF
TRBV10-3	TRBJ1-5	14	CAIRAEGDRQPQHF
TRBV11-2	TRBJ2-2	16	CASSWGAGRGTGELFF